These 6 T cell receptor beta chains came from one sample sequenced in a study of blood T cell repertoires in COVID-19. Libraries were prepared by immunoSEQ multiplex PCR; TCRdb keeps only in-frame clonotypes and omits some of them. The table has 150,000 or so clones, over 80% seen once. The sequenced sample was peripheral blood. These receptors were taken from a woman in her 70s with acute or convalescent COVID-19.

The chain employs TRBV7-3 and TRBJ1-2; TRBD1 is a possible D gene (6 bases). CDR3 length: 13 amino acids. Germline V gene sequence: CDR1 SGHTA, CDR2 FQGTGA. V was cut by 0 bases and J by 4 bases, with 6 bases left in between. CDR3 nucleotide sequence: TGTGCCAGCAGCTTAACAGGGGGCTATGGCTACACCTTC. It is translated as CASSLTGGYGYTF.

This chain connects TRBV7-9 to TRBJ2-7; no clear D gene. CDR3 length equals 16 residues. Trimming removed 5 bases at V and 1 base at J, with 18 bases between. Looked up from germline, CDR1 is SEHNR and CDR2 is FQNEAQ (reference sequence). CDR3 coding DNA: TGTGCCAGCAGCCACCTCCAAGTGACACGATCCTACGAGCAGTACTTC. Its protein product is CASSHLQVTRSYEQYF.

The rearrangement joins TRBV29-1 to TRBJ2-3, with 12 bases aligning to TRBD2. The CDR3 contains 16 residues. CDR1 and CDR2 (germline): SQVTM, ANQGSEA. The junction had 12 bases not matched to a gene; V was cut back by 6 bases and J by 5 bases. Written as DNA, the CDR3 is TGCAGCGTCGAGCCGGCTAGCGGGGGGGCGGGAGATACGCAGTATTTT. This gives the protein CSVEPASGGAGDTQYF.

This clone showed up just a few times. The V gene is TRBV5-1, the J gene TRBJ2-7; 11 positions match TRBD1. V dropped 3 bases and J dropped 7; count of bases not matched to a gene: 9. Germline assignment: CDR1 SGHRS and CDR2 YFSETQ. CDR3 length: 15 amino acids. The CDR3: CASSSSPGTGGEQYF. The CDR3 DNA reads TGCGCCAGCAGCTCGAGCCCCGGGACAGGGGGTGAGCAGTACTTC.

This clone was counted once. The chain combines TRBV11-2 with TRBJ1-2; D gene uncertain. Per germline, CDR1 SGHAT and CDR2 FQNNGV. V was cut by 0 bases and J by 8 bases, with 16 bases left in between. The CDR3 totals 15 residues. The CDR3 bases are TGTGCCAGCAGCTTAGAACCGGGGAGGTGGGAAGGCTACACCTTC. Its translation is CASSLEPGRWEGYTF.

The chain joins TRBV4-3 to TRBJ1-1, with 8 positions matching TRBD1. The CDR3 consists of 17 residues. V lost 1 base to trimming and J lost 3 bases; unmatched junction nucleotides: 10. Germline CDR1 and CDR2: LGHNA and YSLEER. DNA of the CDR3: TGCGCCAGCAGCCAAGCGAGGACAGGGATCGTCGACACTGAAGCTTTCTTT. Residues: CASSQARTGIVDTEAFF.